The present entry profiles one TCR beta chain with its context. The antigen is not known. Graft samples were processed, releasing intraepithelial and lamina propria lymphocytes. The source of the sample is a study of graft-versus-host responses after intestinal transplantation. The wider study: Recipients uniformly received anti-thymocyte globulin induction, followed by tacrolimus and steroids for approximately 3 years.

CDR3 size: 14 residues. Germline V CDR1 and CDR2: MDHEN, SYDVKM. V was trimmed by 2 bases and J by 1 base, leaving 8 bases between them. Only in-frame clones appear in the TCRdb table, and some are missing; sequencing was by immunoSEQ multiplex PCR. This table holds 15,000 to 19,000 clones, 70% to 75% found once. Notes on the study in general: Within the allografts of patients who had graft-donor T cell macrochimerism, graft-versus-host to host-versus-graft clonal ratios were high. The marrow of recipients harbored GvH clones, and ileum or blood showed some of them first. Early post-transplant HvG declines were associated with peak circulating GvH clone levels.

This specimen was ileum tissue, taken 14 days after transplant. This receptor was taken from a human patient who received an intestinal transplant, so some T cells may come from the graft donor. The chain uses TRBV28 and TRBJ1-1; weak D call: TRBD1 (5 bases). CDR3 coding DNA: TGTGCCAGCAGTTTAGGGGCAGGGAACACTGAAGCTTTCTTT. This translates into CASSLGAGNTEAFF.